One T cell receptor (beta chain) is described in this entry. Its matching antigen is unknown. This record belongs to a study of cytomegalovirus exposure and HLA in healthy donors. Study results and limitations: Some TCR beta chains (approximately 180 of them) were listed as cytomegalovirus-associated. Specificity for CMV antigens was confirmed in vitro for three of the CMV-associated chains. The authors later linked a missense DCLRE1C variant to TCR beta V- and J-gene trimming.

The CDR3 extends over 16 amino acids. CDR1 is MNHEY and CDR2 is SMNVEV in the germline V gene (reference sequence). With 4 bases removed from V and 5 bases from J, the gap between germline ends came to 18 bases. Primers included in the PCR were 60 Vbeta and 13 Jbeta primers. The data were produced by immunoSEQ multiplex PCR, yet TCRdb's version contains in-frame clones alone and is incomplete. This repertoire shows more than 95,000 clones, approximately 66% found once; its top ten account for 2.5% to 4%. This sequence joins TRBV27 and TRBJ2-1; D call uncertain. This sequence was found in a woman in her 50s in good health and CMV-seronegative. The sequenced sample consisted of PBMCs. In DNA, the CDR3 is TGTGCCAGCAGTTCTTTGACTTCAAGGTACGACAATGAGCAGTTCTTC. Residues: CASSSLTSRYDNEQFF.